The rows below give T cell receptor beta chains drawn from one sample of a study of T cell responses to AZD1222 COVID-19 vaccine. The data were produced by immunoSEQ multiplex PCR, yet TCRdb's version contains in-frame clones alone and is incomplete. The repertoire holds fewer than 140,000 clones, almost 90% seen once, with 5% to 6% in the top ten. Source: peripheral blood, taken on day 0 of AZD1222 vaccination. These receptors were taken from an adult in good health. The CDR3 runs from the conserved cysteine through the conserved F or W. The D gene is left open where the match is weak. Not all rows give a size; the values are once, few, many and, for expanded clones, a class.

v_call	d_call	j_call	clone_size	cdr3_nt	cdr3_aa
TRBV27	-	TRBJ1-2	once	TGTGCCAGCAGTTTCGGTTTTGGGCAGTATGGCTACACCTTC	CASSFGFGQYGYTF
TRBV18	-	TRBJ2-2	-	TGTGCCAGCTCACCAGGGGGATTAATTACCGGGGAGCTGTTTTTT	CASSPGGLITGELFF
TRBV27	-	TRBJ2-7	-	TGTGCCAGCAGTTTAAGGTCGGGGTCGACCGGCACTTACGAGCAGTACTTC	CASSLRSGSTGTYEQYF
TRBV3-1/TRBV3-2	TRBD1	TRBJ2-3	-	TGTGCCAGCAGCCCCCCCCGGACAGGGGGGACAGATACGCAGTATTTT	CASSPPRTGGTDTQYF
TRBV30	-	TRBJ1-1	-	TGTGCCTGGAGTGTAAGGGGAATAGGGAGAGCTTTCTTT	CAWSVRGIGRAFF
TRBV28	-	TRBJ1-5	-	TGTGCCAGCAATACAGGGATAGATCAGCCCCAGCATTTT	CASNTGIDQPQHF
TRBV7-3	TRBD2	TRBJ2-1	-	TGTGCCAGCAGCGCGACTAGCGGAGCCTACAATGAGCAGTTCTTC	CASSATSGAYNEQFF
TRBV2	-	TRBJ2-3	-	TGTGCCAGCAGTGAAGCGCTTCAGTACCTCAGAGATACGCAGTATTTT	CASSEALQYLRDTQYF
TRBV5-1	-	TRBJ1-2	-	TGCGCCAGCAGCTTCAGGAGGGACGCCTATGGCTACACCTTC	CASSFRRDAYGYTF
TRBV12-3/TRBV12-4	TRBD1	TRBJ1-2	-	TGTGCCAGCAGTTTAGACAGGGGCTATGGCTACACCTTC	CASSLDRGYGYTF
TRBV5-1	-	TRBJ2-7	once	TGCGCCAGCAGCGCCTACGCAGGGACCCTCTACGAGCAGTACTTC	CASSAYAGTLYEQYF
TRBV28	TRBD1	TRBJ2-5	few	TGTGCCAGCAGTTTACAGGGGGCGTCGGAGACCCAGTACTTC	CASSLQGASETQYF
TRBV12-3/TRBV12-4	-	TRBJ1-1	-	TGTGCCAGCACGATGGAGTTGAACACTGAAGCTTTCTTT	CASTMELNTEAFF
TRBV6-5	-	TRBJ1-2	-	TGTGCCAGCAGTTACGGGACCTACTATGGCTACACCTTC	CASSYGTYYGYTF
TRBV28	TRBD1	TRBJ1-1	few	TGTGCCAGCAGTTTAACAGGGGGTAAGGCTGAAGCTTTCTTT	CASSLTGGKAEAFF
TRBV5-5	TRBD1	TRBJ1-1	medium-sized	TGTGCCAGCAGCCCCAGACAGGGGAGGGACACTGAAGCTTTCTTT	CASSPRQGRDTEAFF
TRBV10-1	-	TRBJ2-1	-	TGCGCCAGCAGTGAGAGGCTGGGCCCCTACAATGAGCAGTTCTTC	CASSERLGPYNEQFF
TRBV4-1	TRBD1	TRBJ1-2	-	TGCGCCAGCAGCCAAGGACAGGGCTATGGCTACACCTTC	CASSQGQGYGYTF
TRBV12-5	-	TRBJ1-2	-	TGTGCTAGTGGTTTAACGGCAGGGGTGCCTCGGGGCTACACCTTC	CASGLTAGVPRGYTF
TRBV5-1	-	TRBJ1-1	-	TGCGCCAGCAGAAGTGTGGTCCAGAACACTGAAGCTTTCTTT	CASRSVVQNTEAFF
TRBV18	-	TRBJ2-5	-	TGTGCCAGCTCACCGCCGGGACAATTCCAAGAGACCCAGTACTTC	CASSPPGQFQETQYF
TRBV3-1/TRBV3-2	TRBD1	TRBJ1-5	once	TGTGCCAGCAGCCAAGACCCGACAGGGCCCCAGCCCCAGCATTTT	CASSQDPTGPQPQHF
TRBV19	-	TRBJ1-5	-	TGTGCCAGTAGTCCAGGGGTGCAGCCCCAGCATTTT	CASSPGVQPQHF
TRBV5-5	-	TRBJ1-4	-	TGTGCCAGCAGCTTGGGGCCTTCAACTAATGAAAAACTGTTTTTT	CASSLGPSTNEKLFF
TRBV5-1	-	TRBJ1-1	-	TGCGCCAGCAGCTCCCAGGATTTGAACACTGAAGCTTTCTTT	CASSSQDLNTEAFF
TRBV25-1	-	TRBJ2-7	-	TGTGCCAGCAGTGGGACAGACAGCTCCTACGAGCAGTACTTC	CASSGTDSSYEQYF
TRBV19	-	TRBJ1-1	-	TGTGCCAGTAGTATAGATATTCCAAGGTTTTATGAAGCTTTCTTT	CASSIDIPRFYEAFF